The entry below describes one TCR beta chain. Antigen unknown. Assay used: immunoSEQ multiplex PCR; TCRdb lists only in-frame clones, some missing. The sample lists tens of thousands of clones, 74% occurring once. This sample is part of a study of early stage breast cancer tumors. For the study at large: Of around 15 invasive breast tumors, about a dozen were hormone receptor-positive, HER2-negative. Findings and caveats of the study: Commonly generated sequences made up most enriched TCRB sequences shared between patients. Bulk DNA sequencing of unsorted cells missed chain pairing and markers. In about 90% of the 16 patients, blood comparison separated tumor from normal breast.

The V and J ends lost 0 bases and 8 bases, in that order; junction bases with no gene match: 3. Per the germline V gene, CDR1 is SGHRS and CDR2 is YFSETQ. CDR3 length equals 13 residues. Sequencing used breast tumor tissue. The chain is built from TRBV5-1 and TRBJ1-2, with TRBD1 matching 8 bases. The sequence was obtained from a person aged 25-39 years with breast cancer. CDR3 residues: CASSLDRGIGYTF. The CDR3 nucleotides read TGCGCCAGCAGCTTGGACAGGGGGATCGGCTACACCTTC.